This T cell receptor (beta chain) derives from a study of CD8+ T cells in alopecia areata. Details on this clone: Its cognate antigen is unknown.

Treatment: oral pan-JAK inhibitor, 5-10 mg twice daily. General observations from the study: Unlike in mice, where it was clearer, TCR sharing across patients was less clear, possibly HLA-related.

As the sequencing template, cDNA was produced by extracting RNA and reverse transcribing it. Clones were read by immunoSEQ multiplex PCR, and TCRdb kept only the in-frame ones, dropping some. The sample includes a few hundred thousand clones, about 57% seen only once; the top ten take about 1.4%. The CDR3 is 13 amino acids. Germline loops: CDR1 MNHNS, CDR2 SASEGT. The germline V and J ends were trimmed by 1 base and 6 bases, with 8 bases remaining between them. This specimen consisted of CD4+ T cells sorted from blood, obtained at week 4, from a patient treated with tofacitinib. This sequence originates from a human donor with alopecia areata. The chain employs TRBV6-1 and TRBJ2-3; D is unclear. The DNA of the CDR3 is TGTGCCAGCAGTGAAGTTCCCCGGGATACGCAGTATTTT. Translating it yields CASSEVPRDTQYF.